This TCR beta chain was captured by sequencing in a study of T cell responses to AZD1222 COVID-19 vaccine. The table came from immunoSEQ multiplex PCR; TCRdb's copy has only in-frame clones and leaves some out. Found here are some 280,000 clones, approximately 94% of them singletons; the top ten hold around 0.57%. CDR1 MDHEN and CDR2 SYDVKM come from the germline V gene. CDR3 size: 11 residues. The V end was cut by 1 base, the J end by 6 bases, with 0 bases between. Specimen: peripheral blood, collected 28 days after the second AZD1222 dose. This clonotype originated in an adult who received the AZD1222 COVID-19 vaccine. The chain is built from TRBV28 and TRBJ2-2, with D unclear. The CDR3 protein is CASSLSGELFF. The DNA of the CDR3 is TGTGCCAGCAGTTTATCCGGGGAGCTGTTTTTT.